This entry lists 28 T cell receptor beta chains sequenced from one sample in a study of shared clonotypes between healthy human individuals. The repertoire was sequenced with immunoSEQ multiplex PCR; TCRdb's copy has only in-frame clones and lacks some. The sample shows 2,500,000 or so clones, around 94% of them seen only once. The specimen sequenced was naive CD4+ T cells sorted from blood. Subset of the sample: CD45RA+ positively selected. The source of these receptors is a man aged 18 to 29 in good health.

The V call is TRBV7-2, the J call TRBJ2-7; no definite D call. This CDR3 region has 13 residues. The germline CDR1 and CDR2 sequences are SGHTA and FQGNSA. Between the trimmed V and J ends, which lost 1 base and 4 bases, there was a span of 8 bases. Here the CDR3 reads CASSLGSQYEQYF. DNA for the CDR3: TGTGCCAGCAGCTTAGGATCCCAATACGAGCAGTACTTC.

This chain connects TRBV28 to TRBJ1-2; a possible D gene is TRBD1 (6 bases). The V end lost 5 bases, the J end lost 5 bases, and 18 bases lay between the germline ends. CDR1 and CDR2 (germline): MDHEN, SYDVKM. The CDR3 is made up of 15 amino acids. The CDR3 sequence: CASSTQGSPFYGYTF. Here the CDR3 DNA reads TGTGCCAGCAGTACACAGGGTTCCCCCTTTTATGGCTACACCTTC.

The J gene is TRBJ2-4, the V gene TRBV4-1, with TRBD2 matching 8 bases. Germline trimming cut 1 base from V and 8 bases from J; bases unmatched to any gene: 16. The CDR3 covers 18 residues. Germline V CDR1 and CDR2: MGHRA, YSYEKL. CDR3 in DNA: TGCGCCAGCAGCCAAGGGTATTCTAGCGGGTCCCGGGGGGACATTCAGTACTTC. Translated, it gives CASSQGYSSGSRGDIQYF.

The chain joins TRBV11-3 to TRBJ2-1; 8 bases match TRBD2. The V gene end was trimmed by 4 bases and the J gene end by 5 bases; junction bases not matched to a gene: 7. Germline V gives CDR1 SGHNT, CDR2 YENEEA. The CDR3 spans 15 residues. In nucleotides, the CDR3 is TGTGCCAGCAGCTCCGGGAGGGCTTCCCACAATGAGCAGTTCTTC. This encodes CASSSGRASHNEQFF.

The V gene is TRBV21-1, the J gene TRBJ2-7; the listed D gene, TRBD2, was not tested against the DNA. TRBV21-1 is described as a pseudogene. The length of the CDR3 is 17 residues. The CDR3 coding sequence is TGTGCCAGCAGCAATCATGGACTAGCGGAAAGCTCCTACGAGCAGTACTTC. Amino acid sequence: CASSNHGLAESSYEQYF.

This sequence joins TRBV4-1 and TRBJ1-2; no reliable D call. The CDR3 sequence is 16 residues long. Trimming cost V 3 bases and J 4 bases, with 18 bases left between them. CDR1 is MGHRA, CDR2 YSYEKL, per germline. In DNA form, the CDR3 reads TGCGCCAGCAGCCAGGCTAGAGTGGAACGGAGCTATGGCTACACCTTC. Protein: CASSQARVERSYGYTF.

The V and J genes are TRBV5-4 and TRBJ2-3; possibly TRBD2 for D (5 bases). CDR1 and CDR2 (germline): SGHNT, YYREEE (reference sequence). V shed 3 bases and J shed 0 bases, with 8 bases lying between them. The CDR3 is 14 amino acids. CDR3 amino acids: CASSSRESTDTQYF. The CDR3, as DNA: TGTGCCAGCAGCTCGAGGGAAAGCACAGATACGCAGTATTTT.

The chain employs TRBV9 and TRBJ2-2, with TRBD1 as a possible D gene (6 bases). CDR1 and CDR2 (germline): SGDLS, YYNGEE. Trimming took 0 bases from V and 0 from J, leaving 9 bases between them. This CDR3 has 16 amino acids. The CDR3, as DNA: TGTGCCAGCAGCGTAGTTAGGACAGCGAACACCGGGGAGCTGTTTTTT. Its translation: CASSVVRTANTGELFF.

This clone was counted a few times. As DNA, the CDR3 is TGTGCCAGCGGAAGGTGGAATCAGCCCCAGCATTTT. Amino acid sequence: CASGRWNQPQHF. The chain couples TRBV27 to TRBJ1-5; D uncertain. V was trimmed by 8 bases and J by 4 bases, leaving 9 bases between them. The germline CDR1 and CDR2 sequences are MNHEY and SMNVEV (reference sequence). The CDR3 loop spans 12 amino acids.

This clone came up a few times. The J gene is TRBJ1-5, the V gene TRBV28, with 7 bases aligning to TRBD1. CDR1 and CDR2 from the germline V gene are MDHEN and SYDVKM. CDR3 length equals 15 residues. The V gene end was trimmed by 6 bases and the J gene end by 1 base; junction bases not matched to a gene: 6. The CDR3 spells CASSSTGTSNQPQHF. The CDR3 region has the DNA TGTGCCAGCAGCTCGACAGGGACAAGCAATCAGCCCCAGCATTTT.

V usage is TRBV6-1 and J usage is TRBJ1-1, with D tentatively TRBD1 (5 bases). Trimming stripped 4 bases from V and 5 bases from J, with 14 bases between. The CDR3 is made up of 14 amino acids. Germline V CDR1 and CDR2: MNHNS, SASEGT. The CDR3 spells CASSAQEGVTEAFF. CDR3 nucleotide sequence: TGTGCCAGCAGTGCACAGGAGGGTGTGACTGAAGCTTTCTTT.

The chain has TRBV4-3 and TRBJ2-2; TRBD2 might be the D (5 bases). Deletions cut 0 bases from V and 6 bases from J, with 11 bases between. CDR3 size: 15 residues. Germline CDR1 and CDR2: LGHNA and YSLEER. The CDR3 spells CASSQDGLTPGELFF. For the CDR3, the DNA is TGCGCCAGCAGCCAAGATGGACTCACGCCCGGGGAGCTGTTTTTT.

The chain is built from TRBV19 and TRBJ2-7; D is undetermined. CDR3 size: 15 residues. Trimming left V 0 bases short and J 2 bases short, with 11 bases between. Germline V gene lookup returns CDR1 LNHDA and CDR2 SQIVND (reference sequence). CDR3 sequence reads: CASSIDGLRAYEQYF. CDR3 coding DNA: TGTGCCAGTAGTATAGACGGGCTCCGTGCCTACGAGCAGTACTTC.

The chain links TRBV28 to TRBJ1-3; 8 nucleotides line up with TRBD1. This CDR3 is built from 14 residues. Germline V CDR1 and CDR2: MDHEN, SYDVKM. The J segment lost 4 bases and the V segment lost 6 bases, leaving 5 bases of the junction unmatched. CDR3 in DNA: TGTGCCAGCAGCACAGGGGGTTCGGGAAACACCATATATTTT. This codes for CASSTGGSGNTIYF. Full variable domain (rest looked up from reference TRBV28 and TRBJ1-3): DVKVTQSSRYLVKRTGEKVFLECVQDMDHENMFWYRQDPGLGLRLIYFSYDVKMKEKGDIPEGYSVSREKKERFSLILESASTNQTSMYLCASSTGGSGNTIYFGEGSWLTVV.

The V call is TRBV6-5, the J call TRBJ2-7; D is uncertain. V shed 0 bases and J shed 8 bases, with 11 bases lying between them. Germline assignment: CDR1 MNHEY and CDR2 SVGAGI. CDR3 length: 13 amino acids. The CDR3 region is CASSYSIPEQQYF. Here the CDR3 DNA reads TGTGCCAGCAGTTACTCCATCCCCGAGCAGCAGTACTTC.

The chain has TRBV5-1 and TRBJ1-4, with D uncertain. Germline V gene sequence: CDR1 SGHRS, CDR2 YFSETQ. Trimming pared 4 bases from V and 8 bases from J, leaving 12 bases between. The CDR3 spans 13 residues. The CDR3: CASSPSVGEKLFF. DNA for the CDR3: TGCGCCAGCAGCCCCTCTGTGGGGGAAAAACTGTTTTTT.

The chain recombines TRBV7-9 with TRBJ2-5, with TRBD2 identical over 11 bases. Germline trimming cut 5 bases from V and 5 bases from J; bases unmatched to any gene: 10. The CDR3 sequence is 16 residues long. Per germline, CDR1 SEHNR and CDR2 FQNEAQ (reference sequence). CDR3 nucleotides: TGTGCCAGCAGCATCAGACTAGCGGGACGTTCGGAGACCCAGTACTTC. Translated, it gives CASSIRLAGRSETQYF.

Only one count was recorded for this clone. The same CDR3 arises from other DNA sequences in this sample as well. J is TRBJ2-3 and V is TRBV10-3, with D tentatively TRBD2 (7 bases). V gave up 7 bases and J gave up 6 bases, with 14 bases separating them. The CDR3 loop spans 13 amino acids. The germline V gene encodes CDR1 ENHRY and CDR2 SYGVKD. The CDR3 loop is CAIMGGPTDTQYF. The CDR3 DNA reads as TGTGCCATCATGGGGGGGCCAACCGATACGCAGTATTTT.

The V call is TRBV6-5, the J call TRBJ2-5; the match to TRBD1 covers 8 bases. Germline CDR1 reads MNHEY; CDR2 reads SVGAGI. V dropped 6 bases and J dropped 2; count of bases not matched to a gene: 8. The CDR3 totals 15 residues. The CDR3 is CASRADRGVQETQYF. As DNA, the CDR3 is TGTGCCAGCAGAGCCGACAGGGGCGTTCAAGAGACCCAGTACTTC.

This clone was recorded a few times. The CDR3: CASSGRQGPTEAFF. DNA for the CDR3: TGTGCCAGCAGTGGCAGACAGGGTCCCACTGAAGCTTTCTTT. The chain carries TRBV2 and TRBJ1-1, with 7 bases that match TRBD1. V gave up 4 bases and J gave up 4 bases; unmatched junction bases: 6. The CDR3 covers 14 residues. Germline V CDR1 and CDR2: SNHLY, FYNNEI.

The rearrangement links TRBV18 to TRBJ2-7; a possible D gene is TRBD2 (6 bases). Per germline, CDR1 KGHSH and CDR2 LQKENI. This CDR3 contains 16 residues. Trimming pared 0 bases from V and 4 bases from J, leaving 16 bases between. The CDR3 coding sequence is TGTGCCAGCTCACCACCGGGGACCCGGGGGAAGTACGAGCAGTACTTC. Protein sequence: CASSPPGTRGKYEQYF.

This sequence joins TRBV6-4 and TRBJ2-1; TRBD2 matches 9 bases. V shed 5 bases, J shed 2 bases, and the junction held 4 bases outside the gene matches. The CDR3 consists of 15 residues. CDR1 and CDR2 from the germline V gene are MRHNA and SNTAGT. The CDR3 is CASSLLAGAYNEQFF. CDR3 DNA: TGTGCCAGCAGTCTTTTAGCGGGGGCCTACAATGAGCAGTTCTTC.

V and J are TRBV25-1 and TRBJ2-5, with a weak D call TRBD1 (5 bases). The J call may not be correct, given that the DNA end is closer to TRBJ2-7. The CDR3 spans 12 residues. Germline values: CDR1 MGHDK, CDR2 SYGVNS. The CDR3 DNA reads TGTGCCAGCAGTGCCACAGGTTACGAGCAGTACTTC. This encodes CASSATGYEQYF.

The rearrangement links TRBV6-5 to TRBJ2-2, with D perhaps matching TRBD1 (6 bases). The CDR3 contains 16 residues. Germline V CDR1 and CDR2: MNHEY, SVGAGI. The V end was cut by 0 bases, the J end by 4 bases, with 12 bases between. In DNA, the CDR3 is TGTGCCAGCAGTTACTCTCGGGACACATTCACCGGGGAGCTGTTTTTT. This translates into CASSYSRDTFTGELFF.

The J gene is TRBJ1-1, the V gene TRBV5-4; D perhaps matches TRBD1 (6 bases). The germline V gene has CDR1 SGHNT and CDR2 YYREEE (reference sequence). The germline V and J ends were trimmed by 1 base and 6 bases, with 16 bases remaining between them. This CDR3 contains 15 residues. The CDR3 spells CASSLIGGGVAEAFF. CDR3 DNA: TGTGCCAGCAGCTTGATCGGGGGCGGCGTGGCTGAAGCTTTCTTT.

This chain connects TRBV5-1 to TRBJ1-4; tentatively, D is TRBD1 (6 bases). Germline CDR1 is SGHRS and CDR2 is YFSETQ. Deletions cut 1 base from V and 8 bases from J, with 15 bases between. The length of the CDR3 is 15 residues. CDR3 protein: CASSLMDSRGEKLFF. The CDR3 coding sequence is TGCGCCAGCAGCTTGATGGACAGCCGAGGGGAAAAACTGTTTTTT.

J is TRBJ1-1 and V is TRBV9; D possibly corresponds to TRBD1 (5 bases). The ends were cut back, 4 bases at V and 6 bases at J, with 16 bases in the middle. CDR1 and CDR2 (germline): SGDLS, YYNGEE. The CDR3 extends over 14 amino acids. The CDR3 nucleotides are TGTGCCAGCAGCACCAGGGAGTCAGTCGCTGAAGCTTTCTTT. Translated, it gives CASSTRESVAEAFF.

Notes on this clone: This same CDR3 is encoded by further DNA sequences in the sample. The J gene is TRBJ1-1, the V gene TRBV6-5; D possibly corresponds to TRBD1 (6 bases). V lost 3 bases, J lost 5 bases, and 13 bases lay in between. In germline, CDR1 is MNHEY, CDR2 SVGAGI. The CDR3 extends over 14 amino acids. CDR3 DNA sequence: TGTGCCAGCAGTTATTCCGGAAGGGGGACTGAAGCTTTCTTT. Its protein product is CASSYSGRGTEAFF.